This TCR beta chain was captured by sequencing in a study of early T cells in non-severe SARS-CoV-2 infection (dated by TCRdb to the early 2020s). Broadly, across the study: Bulk RNA from unsorted whole blood was used for TCR sequencing, so alpha and beta chains could not be paired.

Its CDR3 holds 13 amino acids, cysteine through phenylalanine. Of all the DNA, just the CDR3 is kept, 39 bases in frame from base 1. Trimming takes 2 bases from V and 6 bases from J, and the germline ends sit 8 bases apart. The germline V gene yields SGHAT for CDR1 and FQNNGV for CDR2. Concerning this clonotype itself: Its antigen is not yet known. There are no base qualities to consult, and no much larger clone falls within one base.

The method behind the library was 5' RACE. Sequencing was performed on a NextSeq 500. The TCR library protocol attached unique molecular identifiers to individual cDNA molecules to correct for sequencing error and PCR bias. Both TCR alpha and beta chains were sequenced, and tight co-correlation was observed between alpha and beta sequence abundances in each sample. The study's processing was this. Decombinator V4 was used to annotate TCR sequences for V gene, J gene and CDR3. Expanded TCRs were defined as changing significantly between any two time points under a Poisson model with p below 0.0001. TCR abundances were normalised to the total number of TCRs sequenced in each sample and reported as counts per million. MAIT TCRs were defined by TRAV1-2 paired with TRAJ12, TRAJ20 or TRAJ33, and iNKT TCRs by TRAV10 paired with TRAJ18. VDJdb, accessed on 1 November 2021, was searched for TCRs annotated for CMV, EBV and SARS-CoV-2, and TCRs annotated for more than one antigen were excluded. TCRdb reworked the public reads: Q25 trimming with fastp, MiXCR clone assembly, productive beta chains retained. When rows share a CDR3 protein, they turn into one entry using the most common DNA and genes. The V and J calls and clone size are TCRdb's, not the authors'. The sample profile shows about 79,000 distinct CDR3 sequences; about 12% of them were found once. The ten most abundant clones make up about 6.1% of the sample.

Results the study describes overall, beyond this receptor: VDJdb matching was skewed toward anti-spike CD8 responses, so virus-specific expansions were likely underestimated and private and CD4 specificities were missed.

The study was a case-control design nested within a healthcare worker cohort in London, UK, with weekly nasopharyngeal swab PCR tests and blood sampling. Healthcare workers were recruited between 23 and 31 March 2020, during the week of the UK lockdown, and were followed weekly for up to about 15 weeks. The receptor's source is an adult who was a healthcare worker with PCR-confirmed SARS-CoV-2 infection or an uninfected control (not recorded which). Rearrangement joined TRBV11-2 to TRBJ1-5; the D gene lacks a confident call. Material for sequencing was whole blood. The nucleotide sequence reads TGTGCCAGCAGCTTATTGGAGGGTCAGCCCCAGCATTTT. The translation is CASSLLEGQPQHF.